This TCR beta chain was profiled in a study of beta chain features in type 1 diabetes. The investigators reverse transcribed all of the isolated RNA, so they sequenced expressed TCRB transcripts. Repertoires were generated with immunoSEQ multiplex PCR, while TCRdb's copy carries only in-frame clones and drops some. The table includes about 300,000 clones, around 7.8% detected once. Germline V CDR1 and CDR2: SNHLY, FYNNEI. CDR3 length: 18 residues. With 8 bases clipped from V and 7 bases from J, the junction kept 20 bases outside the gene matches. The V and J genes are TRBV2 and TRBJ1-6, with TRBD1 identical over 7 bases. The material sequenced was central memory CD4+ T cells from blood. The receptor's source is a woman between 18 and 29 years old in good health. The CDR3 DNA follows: TGTGCCAGCTCCCGCCGGGGGACAGAGTCCTATGGGAATTCACCCCTCCACTTT. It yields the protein CASSRRGTESYGNSPLHF.